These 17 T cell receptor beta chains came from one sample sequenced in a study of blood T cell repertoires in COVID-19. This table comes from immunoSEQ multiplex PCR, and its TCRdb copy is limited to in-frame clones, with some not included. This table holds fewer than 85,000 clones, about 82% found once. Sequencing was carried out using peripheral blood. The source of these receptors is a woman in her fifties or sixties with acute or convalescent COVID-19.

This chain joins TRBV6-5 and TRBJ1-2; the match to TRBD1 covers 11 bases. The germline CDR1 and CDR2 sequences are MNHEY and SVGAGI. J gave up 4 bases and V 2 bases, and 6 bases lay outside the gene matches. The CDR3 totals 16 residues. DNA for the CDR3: TGTGCCAGCAGTTACAAGGGACAGGGGGTGGCCTATGGCTACACCTTC. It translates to CASSYKGQGVAYGYTF.

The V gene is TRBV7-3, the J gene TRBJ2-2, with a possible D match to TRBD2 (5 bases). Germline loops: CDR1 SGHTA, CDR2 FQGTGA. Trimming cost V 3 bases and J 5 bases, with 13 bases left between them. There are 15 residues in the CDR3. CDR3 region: CASSLDDWETGELFF. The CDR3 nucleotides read TGTGCCAGCAGCTTGGATGACTGGGAGACCGGGGAGCTGTTTTTT.

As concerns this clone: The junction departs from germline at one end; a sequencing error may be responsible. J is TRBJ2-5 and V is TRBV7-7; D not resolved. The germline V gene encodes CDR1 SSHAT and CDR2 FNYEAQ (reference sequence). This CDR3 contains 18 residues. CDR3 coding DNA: TGTGCTAGCAGCTTAGGTTCTTTGGCTTCCTTGTACCAAGAGACCCAGTACTTC. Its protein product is CASSLGSLASLYQETQYF.

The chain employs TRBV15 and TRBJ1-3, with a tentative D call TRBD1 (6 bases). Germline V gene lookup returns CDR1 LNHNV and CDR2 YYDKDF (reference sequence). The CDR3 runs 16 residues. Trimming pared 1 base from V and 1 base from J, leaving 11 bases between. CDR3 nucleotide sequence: TGTGCCACCAGCAGAGCGGGGGGGCTGTCTGGAAACACCATATATTTT. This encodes CATSRAGGLSGNTIYF.

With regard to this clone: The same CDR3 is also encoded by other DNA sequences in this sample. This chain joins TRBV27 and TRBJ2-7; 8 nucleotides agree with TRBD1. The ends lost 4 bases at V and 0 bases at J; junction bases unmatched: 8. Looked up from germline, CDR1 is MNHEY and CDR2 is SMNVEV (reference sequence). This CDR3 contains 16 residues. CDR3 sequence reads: CASSSPRDRSSYEQYF. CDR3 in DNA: TGTGCCAGCAGTTCCCCAAGGGACAGGTCCTCCTACGAGCAGTACTTC.

The CDR3 loop is CASSLVSYGYTF. For the CDR3, the DNA is TGTGCCAGCAGCTTAGTCTCTTATGGCTACACCTTC. The chain has TRBV7-9 and TRBJ1-2; no firm D call. This CDR3 has 12 residues. V dropped 1 base and J dropped 5 bases, with 5 bases sitting between them. Germline CDR1 SEHNR, CDR2 FQNEAQ (reference sequence).

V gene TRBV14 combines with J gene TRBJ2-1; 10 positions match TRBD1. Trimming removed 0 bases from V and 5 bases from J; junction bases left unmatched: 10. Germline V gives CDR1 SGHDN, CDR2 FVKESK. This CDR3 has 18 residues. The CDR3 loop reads CASSQDRIWTGGNNEQFF. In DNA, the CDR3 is TGTGCCAGCAGCCAAGATCGAATCTGGACAGGGGGGAACAATGAGCAGTTCTTC.

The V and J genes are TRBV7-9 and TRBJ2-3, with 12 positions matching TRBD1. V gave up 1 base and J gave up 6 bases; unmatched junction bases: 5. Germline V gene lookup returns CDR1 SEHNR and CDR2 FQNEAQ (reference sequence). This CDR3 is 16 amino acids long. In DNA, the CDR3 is TGTGCCAGCAGCTTAGAGGGGACAGGGGGCCGGGATACGCAGTATTTT. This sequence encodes CASSLEGTGGRDTQYF.

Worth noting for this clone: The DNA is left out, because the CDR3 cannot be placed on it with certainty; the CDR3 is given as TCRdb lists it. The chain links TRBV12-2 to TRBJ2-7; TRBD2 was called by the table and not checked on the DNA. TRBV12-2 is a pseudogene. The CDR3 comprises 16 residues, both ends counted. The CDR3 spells CASRLEVAGGNGEQYF.

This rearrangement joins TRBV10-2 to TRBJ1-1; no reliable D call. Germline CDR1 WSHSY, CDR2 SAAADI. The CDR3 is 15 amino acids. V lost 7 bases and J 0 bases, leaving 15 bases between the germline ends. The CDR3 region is CASNSKVFMNTEAFF. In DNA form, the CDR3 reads TGCGCCAGCAATAGTAAAGTGTTTATGAACACTGAAGCTTTCTTT.

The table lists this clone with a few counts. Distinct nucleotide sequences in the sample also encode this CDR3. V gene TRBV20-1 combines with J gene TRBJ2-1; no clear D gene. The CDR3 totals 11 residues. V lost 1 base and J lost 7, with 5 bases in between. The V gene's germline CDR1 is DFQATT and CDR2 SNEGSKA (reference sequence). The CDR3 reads CSARGRNEQFF. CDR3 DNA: TGCAGTGCTAGAGGGAGAAATGAGCAGTTCTTC.

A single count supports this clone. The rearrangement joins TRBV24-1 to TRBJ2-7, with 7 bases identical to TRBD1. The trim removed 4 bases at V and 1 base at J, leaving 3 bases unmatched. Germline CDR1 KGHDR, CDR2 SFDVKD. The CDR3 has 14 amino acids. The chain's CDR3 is CATSERGQSYEQYV. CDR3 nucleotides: TGTGCCACCAGTGAAAGGGGACAGTCCTACGAGCAGTACGTC.

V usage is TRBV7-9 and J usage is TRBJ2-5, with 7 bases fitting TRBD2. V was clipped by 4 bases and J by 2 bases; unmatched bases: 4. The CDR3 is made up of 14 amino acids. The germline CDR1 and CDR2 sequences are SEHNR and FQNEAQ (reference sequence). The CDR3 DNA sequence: TGTGCCAGCAGCTCCGGACTAGAGCAAGAGACCCAGTACTTC. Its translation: CASSSGLEQETQYF.

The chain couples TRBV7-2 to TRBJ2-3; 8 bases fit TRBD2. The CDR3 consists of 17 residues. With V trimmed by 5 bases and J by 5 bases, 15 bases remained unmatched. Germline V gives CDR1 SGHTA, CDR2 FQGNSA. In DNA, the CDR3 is TGTGCCAGCAGCCCACCGTTTGGCGGGGGGCTGGGAGATACGCAGTATTTT. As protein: CASSPPFGGGLGDTQYF.

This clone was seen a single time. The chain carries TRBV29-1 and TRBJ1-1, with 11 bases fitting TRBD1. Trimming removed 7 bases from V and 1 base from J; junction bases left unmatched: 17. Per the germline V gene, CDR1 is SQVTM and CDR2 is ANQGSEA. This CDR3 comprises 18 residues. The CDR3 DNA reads TGCAGCGCCGGACCCCGGGACAGGGGGACCGTATGGAACACTGAAGCTTTCTTT. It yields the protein CSAGPRDRGTVWNTEAFF. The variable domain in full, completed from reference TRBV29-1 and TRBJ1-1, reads SAVISQKPSRDICQRGTSLTIQCQVDSQVTMMFWYRQQPGQSLTLIATANQGSEATYESGFVIDKFPISRPNLTFSTLTVSNMSPEDSSIYLCSAGPRDRGTVWNTEAFFGQGTRLTVV.

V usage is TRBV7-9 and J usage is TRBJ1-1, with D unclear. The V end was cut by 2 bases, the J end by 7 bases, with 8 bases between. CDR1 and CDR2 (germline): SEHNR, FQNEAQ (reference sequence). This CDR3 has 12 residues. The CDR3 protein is CASSLSIGEAFF. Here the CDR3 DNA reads TGTGCCAGCAGCTTAAGTATCGGTGAAGCTTTCTTT. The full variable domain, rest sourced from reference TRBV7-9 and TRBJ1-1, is DTGVSQNPRHKITKRGQNVTFRCDPISEHNRLYWYRQTLGQGPEFLTYFQNEAQLEKSRLLSDRFSAERPKGSFSTLEIQRTEQGDSAMYLCASSLSIGEAFFGQGTRLTVV.

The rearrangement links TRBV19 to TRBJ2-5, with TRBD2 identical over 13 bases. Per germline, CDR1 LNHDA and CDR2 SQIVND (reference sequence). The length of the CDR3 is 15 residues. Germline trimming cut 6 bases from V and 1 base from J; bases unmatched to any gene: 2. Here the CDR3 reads CASRRTSGGQETQYF. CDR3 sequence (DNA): TGTGCCAGTAGGAGGACTAGCGGGGGCCAAGAGACCCAGTACTTC.